Below, one TCR beta chain is given with its context. Sample treatment: randomized to nivolumab then ipilimumab (arm A) or the reverse (arm B). Sorted cells were live CD3+CD8+, lacking CD19 and CD56, from PBMCs. The data stem from a study of sequential checkpoint blockade in melanoma. Study details: Arm A got nivolumab then ipilimumab; arm B the reverse, 1:1. Each arm's sequence ended with maintenance nivolumab.

This table comes from immunoSEQ multiplex PCR, and its TCRdb copy is limited to in-frame clones, with some not included. The table lists almost 20,000 clones, roughly four fifths of them singletons, with around 50% in the top ten. CDR1 MNHEY and CDR2 SVGAGI come from the germline V gene. V lost 6 bases and J lost 5, with 19 bases in between. This CDR3 contains 15 residues. The chain is built from TRBV6-5 and TRBJ1-1, with D perhaps TRBD1 (5 bases). The TCR originated in a human donor with melanoma. The sample was CD8+ T cells sorted from blood (inferred from file names), taken from a patient given nivolumab and ipilimumab in sequence. DNA for the CDR3: TGTGCCAGCAGCTCACGTTGGGCGGGGCCGACTGAAGCTTTCTTT. It codes for CASSSRWAGPTEAFF.